This TCR beta chain was profiled in a study of shared clonotypes between healthy human individuals. Into CD45RA+ naive and CD45RA-negative memory subsets, the CD4+ cells were split. Overall study findings and caveats: Across a handful of donors, naive CD4 shared around 5.3%, naive CD8 under 4%, memory CD4 roughly 2.4%, memory CD8 under 0.5%.

CDR1 is SNHLY, CDR2 FYNNEI, per germline. Trimming took 6 bases from V and 1 from J, leaving 12 bases between them. The CDR3 contains 14 residues. Concerning this clone: No antigen is known for it.

On sorted subsets, replicate PCRs used about 200 ng DNA, or approximately 33,000 T cell genomes. Profiled with immunoSEQ multiplex PCR; TCRdb holds only in-frame clones, not every one. The data contain roughly 1,500,000 clones, 98% of them seen just once; the ten biggest clones take up approximately 0.38%. This TCR was sampled from a man younger than 45 in good health. The chain employs TRBV2 and TRBJ1-2; the D is unclear. The sample taken for sequencing was naive CD4+ T cells sorted from blood. Subset meaning: CD45RA+ positively selected. Here the CDR3 DNA reads TGTGCCAGCAGGTTCGGGAGGAATAACTATGGCTACACCTTC. It yields the protein CASRFGRNNYGYTF.